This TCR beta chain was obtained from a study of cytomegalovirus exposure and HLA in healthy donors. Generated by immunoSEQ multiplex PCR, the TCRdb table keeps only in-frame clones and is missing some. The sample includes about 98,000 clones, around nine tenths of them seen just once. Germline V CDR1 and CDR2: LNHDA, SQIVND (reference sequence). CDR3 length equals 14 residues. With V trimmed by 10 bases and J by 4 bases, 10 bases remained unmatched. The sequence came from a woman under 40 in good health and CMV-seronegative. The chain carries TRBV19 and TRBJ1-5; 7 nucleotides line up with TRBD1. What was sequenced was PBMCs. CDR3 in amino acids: CATNQGGRNQPQHF. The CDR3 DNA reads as TGTGCCACCAACCAGGGGGGTAGGAATCAGCCCCAGCATTTT.